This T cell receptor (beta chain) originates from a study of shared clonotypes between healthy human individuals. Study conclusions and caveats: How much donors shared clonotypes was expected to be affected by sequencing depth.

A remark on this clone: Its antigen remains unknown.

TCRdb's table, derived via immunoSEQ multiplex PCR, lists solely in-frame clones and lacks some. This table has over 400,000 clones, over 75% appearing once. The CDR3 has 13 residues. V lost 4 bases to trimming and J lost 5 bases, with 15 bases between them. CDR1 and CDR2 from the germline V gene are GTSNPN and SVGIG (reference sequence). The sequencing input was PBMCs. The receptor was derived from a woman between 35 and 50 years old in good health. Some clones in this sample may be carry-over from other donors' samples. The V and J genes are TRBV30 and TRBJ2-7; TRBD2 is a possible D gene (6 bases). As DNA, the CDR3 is TGTGCCTGGACCCCGACTAGTTTCCACGAGCAGTACTTC. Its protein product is CAWTPTSFHEQYF. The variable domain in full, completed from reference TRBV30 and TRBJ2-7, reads SQTIHQWPATLVQPVGSPLSLECTVEGTSNPNLYWYRQAAGRGLQLLFYSVGIGQISSEVPQNLSASRPQDRQFILSSKKLLLSDSGFYLCAWTPTSFHEQYFGPGTRLTVT.